The next 11 T cell receptor beta chains were all read from a single sample in a study of T cell responses to AZD1222 COVID-19 vaccine. Here immunoSEQ multiplex PCR was the method, and the copy in TCRdb shows in-frame clones only, minus some. The table includes 130,000 to 150,000 clones, around 91% detected once. Sequenced material: peripheral blood, taken on day 0 of AZD1222 vaccination. Receptors were obtained from an adult in good health.

The chain combines TRBV27 with TRBJ1-6; D unresolved. Germline CDR1 reads MNHEY; CDR2 reads SMNVEV (reference sequence). V lost 6 bases to trimming and J lost 8 bases, with 17 bases between them. There are 15 residues in the CDR3. The CDR3 bases are TGTGCCAGCAGCCCTGCTGGGAGGGCTGATTCACCCCTCCACTTT. Translating gives CASSPAGRADSPLHF.

This chain joins TRBV4-3 and TRBJ2-7; TRBD2 might be the D (6 bases). V was clipped by 0 bases and J by 0 bases, with 15 bases between them. The CDR3 totals 17 residues. The germline gives CDR1 LGHNA, CDR2 YSLEER. CDR3 in amino acids: CASSQDLVAVISYEQYF. The CDR3 DNA reads as TGCGCCAGCAGCCAAGATCTTGTAGCGGTCATCTCCTACGAGCAGTACTTC.

The CDR3 nucleotides are TGCAGTGCTAGTATCCGGGGCTCGGGGGGCTATGGCTACACCTTC. Protein: CSASIRGSGGYGYTF. The genes are TRBV20-1 and TRBJ1-2; weak D call: TRBD1 (5 bases). The germline gives CDR1 DFQATT, CDR2 SNEGSKA (reference sequence). This CDR3 comprises 15 residues. Trimming took off 3 bases at V and 4 bases at J, with 18 bases between the two ends.

The chain recombines TRBV7-9 with TRBJ2-1; 9 positions match TRBD2. V lost 5 bases, J lost 7 bases, and 6 bases stayed unmatched. The CDR3 is 14 residues long. Germline CDR1 SEHNR, CDR2 FQNEAQ (reference sequence). The CDR3 DNA reads TGTGCCAGCAGCCTCGGACTAGCGTGGAATGAGCAGTTCTTC. This translates into CASSLGLAWNEQFF.

This chain uses TRBV5-1 with TRBJ1-3; 7 nucleotides match TRBD1. Per the germline V gene, CDR1 is SGHRS and CDR2 is YFSETQ. This CDR3 contains 16 residues. V was pared by 3 bases and J by 0 bases, with 6 bases of the junction left unmatched. The CDR3 sequence: CASSSAGGFSGNTIYF. DNA for the CDR3: TGCGCCAGCAGCTCTGCAGGGGGATTCTCTGGAAACACCATATATTTT.

The rearrangement joins TRBV9 to TRBJ2-2; TRBD2 is a possible D gene (6 bases). This CDR3 region has 13 residues. Per the germline V gene, CDR1 is SGDLS and CDR2 is YYNGEE. V lost 4 bases and J 6 bases, leaving 10 bases between the germline ends. The CDR3 nucleotides read TGTGCCAGCAGCCTCCCGGGGGCCGGGGAGCTGTTTTTT. It codes for CASSLPGAGELFF.

DNA of the CDR3: TGTCCGGACAGGCTAGATTGGTGCTATGGCTACACCTTC. It is translated as CPDRLDWCYGYTF. The chain employs TRBV12-3 or TRBV12-4 and TRBJ1-2; TRBD1 matches 7 bases. This CDR3 spans 13 amino acids.

This clone occurred once. The rearrangement uses TRBV12-3 or TRBV12-4 and TRBJ1-2, with TRBD1 matching over 8 bases. The V and J ends lost 10 bases and 5 bases, in that order; junction bases with no gene match: 6. This CDR3 comprises 12 residues. The chain's CDR3 is CATRDRSYGYTF. CDR3 nucleotide sequence: TGTGCCACCCGGGACAGGTCGTATGGCTACACCTTC.

This chain uses TRBV28 with TRBJ1-6; D is ambiguous. Germline CDR1 and CDR2: MDHEN and SYDVKM. CDR3 length equals 13 residues. With 8 bases removed from V and 2 bases from J, the gap between germline ends came to 7 bases. The CDR3 DNA is TGTGCCAGCGGGAGCGCCTATAATTCACCCCTCCACTTT. This codes for CASGSAYNSPLHF.

The rearrangement uses TRBV27 and TRBJ1-4; unclear D gene. CDR1 and CDR2 (germline): MNHEY, SMNVEV (reference sequence). This CDR3 contains 10 residues. V gave up 5 bases and J gave up 8 bases, with 3 bases separating them. The CDR3: CASSHEKLFF. The DNA of the CDR3 is TGTGCCAGCAGTCACGAAAAACTGTTTTTT.

This chain uses TRBV28 with TRBJ2-1; D is unresolved. The germline V and J ends were trimmed by 1 base and 0 bases, with 13 bases remaining between them. The CDR3 totals 17 residues. Germline values: CDR1 MDHEN, CDR2 SYDVKM. CDR3 sequence reads: CASSLSGGVNSYNEQFF. Here the CDR3 DNA reads TGTGCCAGCAGTTTATCGGGCGGCGTAAACTCCTACAATGAGCAGTTCTTC. The full variable domain, completed using reference TRBV28 and TRBJ2-1, is DVKVTQSSRYLVKRTGEKVFLECVQDMDHENMFWYRQDPGLGLRLIYFSYDVKMKEKGDIPEGYSVSREKKERFSLILESASTNQTSMYLCASSLSGGVNSYNEQFFGPGTRLTVL.